The entry below describes one T cell receptor beta chain. The entry originates in a study of cytomegalovirus exposure and HLA in healthy donors. The primer mix had 60 Vbeta and 13 Jbeta primers. TCRdb keeps only in-frame clones here, not all; method: immunoSEQ multiplex PCR. The profile shows some 200,000 clones, more than 85% of them singletons. The germline V gene encodes CDR1 MGHRA and CDR2 YSYEKL. Trimming took off 0 bases at V and 5 bases at J, with 13 bases between the two ends. CDR3 length: 15 amino acids. The chain couples TRBV4-1 to TRBJ2-5, with TRBD1 as a possible D gene (6 bases). This TCR was recovered from a woman under 30 in good health and CMV-seronegative. The sample was PBMCs. The chain's CDR3 is CASSQDRGSGETQYF. In DNA, the CDR3 is TGCGCCAGCAGCCAAGATAGGGGGTCCGGTGAGACCCAGTACTTC.